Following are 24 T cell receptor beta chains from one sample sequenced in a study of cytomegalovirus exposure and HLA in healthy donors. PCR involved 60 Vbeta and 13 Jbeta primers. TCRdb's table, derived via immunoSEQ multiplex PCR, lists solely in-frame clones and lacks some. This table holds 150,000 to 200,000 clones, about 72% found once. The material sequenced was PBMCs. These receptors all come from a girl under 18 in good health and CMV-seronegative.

The CDR3 DNA reads as TGCGCCAGCAGCTTGGCGGAGGACAGACACGGCCTTTATGGCTACACCTTC. As protein: CASSLAEDRHGLYGYTF. This rearrangement joins TRBV5-1 to TRBJ1-2; D might be TRBD1 (6 bases). CDR1 and CDR2 from the germline V gene are SGHRS and YFSETQ. Trimming left V 0 bases short and J 5 bases short, with 20 bases between. The CDR3 is made up of 17 amino acids.

The CDR3 here is CASSFTGGGYGYTF. The CDR3 nucleotides read TGTGCCAGCAGTTTCACAGGGGGGGGCTATGGCTACACCTTC. The chain recombines TRBV27 with TRBJ1-2; TRBD1 agrees at 8 bases. The CDR3 loop spans 14 amino acids. The ends lost 3 bases at V and 4 bases at J; junction bases unmatched: 4. The germline V gene encodes CDR1 MNHEY and CDR2 SMNVEV (reference sequence).

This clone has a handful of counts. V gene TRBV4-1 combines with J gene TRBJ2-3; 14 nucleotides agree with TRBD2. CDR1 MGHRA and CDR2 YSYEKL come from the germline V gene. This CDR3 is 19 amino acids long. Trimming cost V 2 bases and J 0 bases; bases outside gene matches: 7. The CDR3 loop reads CASSQPRLAGGSSTDTQYF. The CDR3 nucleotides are TGCGCCAGCAGCCAACCCCGACTAGCGGGGGGGTCTAGCACAGATACGCAGTATTTT.

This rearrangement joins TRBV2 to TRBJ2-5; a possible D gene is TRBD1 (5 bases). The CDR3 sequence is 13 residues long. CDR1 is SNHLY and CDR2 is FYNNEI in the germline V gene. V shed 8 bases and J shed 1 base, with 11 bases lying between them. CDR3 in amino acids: CASLGRAQETQYF. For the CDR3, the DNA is TGTGCCAGCCTTGGCAGGGCCCAAGAGACCCAGTACTTC.

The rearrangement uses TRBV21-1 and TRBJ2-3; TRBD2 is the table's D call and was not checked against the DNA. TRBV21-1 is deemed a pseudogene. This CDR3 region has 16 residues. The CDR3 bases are TGTGCCAGCAGCAACTCGGGGGGGACCCCATCGGGTACGCAGTATTTT. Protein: CASSNSGGTPSGTQYF.

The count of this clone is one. The CDR3 protein is CASSLGGQGLIGGYTF. The CDR3 coding sequence is TGTGCCAGCAGCTTGGGGGGACAGGGGCTCATAGGTGGCTACACCTTC. The J gene is TRBJ1-2, the V gene TRBV5-4; TRBD1 matches 10 bases. The CDR3 totals 16 residues. Germline CDR1 is SGHNT and CDR2 is YYREEE (reference sequence). Trimming cost V 0 bases and J 7 bases; bases outside gene matches: 9.

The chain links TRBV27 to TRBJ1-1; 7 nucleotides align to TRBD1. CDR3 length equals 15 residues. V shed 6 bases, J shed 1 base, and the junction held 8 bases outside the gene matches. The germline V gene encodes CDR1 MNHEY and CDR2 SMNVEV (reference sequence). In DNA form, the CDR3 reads TGTGCCAGCAGAAATCCGGGACAGTGGAACACTGAAGCTTTCTTT. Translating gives CASRNPGQWNTEAFF.

This chain's CDR3 is CAWIPWAENTEAFF. CDR3 DNA: TGTGCCTGGATCCCCTGGGCAGAGAACACTGAAGCTTTCTTT. V and J are TRBV30 and TRBJ1-1; unclear D gene. V was shortened by 4 bases and J by 1 base, with 13 bases between the two germline ends. The germline gives CDR1 GTSNPN, CDR2 SVGIG (reference sequence). The CDR3 has 14 amino acids.

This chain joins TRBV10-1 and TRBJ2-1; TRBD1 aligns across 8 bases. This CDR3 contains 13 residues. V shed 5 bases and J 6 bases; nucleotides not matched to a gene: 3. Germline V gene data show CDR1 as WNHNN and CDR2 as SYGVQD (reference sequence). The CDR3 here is CASSFTGGNEQFF. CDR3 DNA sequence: TGCGCCAGCAGTTTTACAGGGGGCAATGAGCAGTTCTTC.

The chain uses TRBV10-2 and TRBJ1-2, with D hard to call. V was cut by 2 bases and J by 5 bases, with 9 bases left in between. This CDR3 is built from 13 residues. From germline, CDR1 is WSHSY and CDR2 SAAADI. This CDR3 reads CASSETETYGYTF. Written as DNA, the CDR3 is TGCGCCAGCAGTGAGACAGAAACTTATGGCTACACCTTC.

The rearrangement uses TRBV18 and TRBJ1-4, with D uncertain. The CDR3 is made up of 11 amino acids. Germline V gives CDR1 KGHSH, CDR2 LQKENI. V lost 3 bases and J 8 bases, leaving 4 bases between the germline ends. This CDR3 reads CASSPGEKLFF. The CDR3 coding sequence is TGTGCCAGCTCACCCGGGGAAAAACTGTTTTTT.

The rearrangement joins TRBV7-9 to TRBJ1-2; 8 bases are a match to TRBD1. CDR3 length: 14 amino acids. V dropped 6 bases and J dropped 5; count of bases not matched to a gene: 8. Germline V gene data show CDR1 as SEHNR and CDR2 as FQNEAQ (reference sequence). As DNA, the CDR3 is TGTGCCAGCAGGCCTACGACAGGGGTGTATGGCTACACCTTC. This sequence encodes CASRPTTGVYGYTF. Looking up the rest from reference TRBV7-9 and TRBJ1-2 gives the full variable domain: DTGVSQNPRHKITKRGQNVTFRCDPISEHNRLYWYRQTLGQGPEFLTYFQNEAQLEKSRLLSDRFSAERPKGSFSTLEIQRTEQGDSAMYLCASRPTTGVYGYTFGSGTRLTVV.

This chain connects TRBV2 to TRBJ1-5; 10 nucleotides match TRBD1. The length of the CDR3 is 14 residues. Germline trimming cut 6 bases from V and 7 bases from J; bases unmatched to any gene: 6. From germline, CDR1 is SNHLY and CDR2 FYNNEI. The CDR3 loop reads CASSLTGGDQPQHF. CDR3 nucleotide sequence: TGTGCCAGCAGCCTGACAGGGGGCGACCAGCCCCAGCATTTT.

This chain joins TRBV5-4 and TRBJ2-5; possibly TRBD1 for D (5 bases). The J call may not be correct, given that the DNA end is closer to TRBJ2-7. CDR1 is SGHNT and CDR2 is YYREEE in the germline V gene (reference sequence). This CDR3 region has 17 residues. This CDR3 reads CASSSTQNRRSSYEQYF. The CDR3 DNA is TGTGCCAGCAGCTCAACACAAAACAGGAGAAGCTCCTACGAGCAGTACTTC.

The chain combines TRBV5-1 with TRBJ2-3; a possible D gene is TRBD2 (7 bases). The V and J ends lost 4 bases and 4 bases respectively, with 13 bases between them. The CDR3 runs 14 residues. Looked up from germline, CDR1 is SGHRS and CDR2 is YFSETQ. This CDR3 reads CASSGGGGPDTQYF. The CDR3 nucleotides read TGCGCCAGCAGCGGAGGGGGGGGACCAGATACGCAGTATTTT.

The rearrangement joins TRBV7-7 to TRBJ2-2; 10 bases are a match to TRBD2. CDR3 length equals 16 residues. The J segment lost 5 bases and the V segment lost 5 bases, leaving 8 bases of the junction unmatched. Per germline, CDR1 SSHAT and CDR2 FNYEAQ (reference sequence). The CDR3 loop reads CASSREELAGTGELFF. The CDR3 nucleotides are TGTGCCAGCAGCCGCGAGGAACTAGCGGGGACCGGGGAGCTGTTTTTT.

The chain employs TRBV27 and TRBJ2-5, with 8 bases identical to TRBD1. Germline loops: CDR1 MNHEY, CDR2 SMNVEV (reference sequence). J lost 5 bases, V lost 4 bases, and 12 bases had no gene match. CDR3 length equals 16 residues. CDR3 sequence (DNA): TGTGCCAGCAGTTCGGACAGGGTCGGGGGCCAGGAGACCCAGTACTTC. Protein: CASSSDRVGGQETQYF.

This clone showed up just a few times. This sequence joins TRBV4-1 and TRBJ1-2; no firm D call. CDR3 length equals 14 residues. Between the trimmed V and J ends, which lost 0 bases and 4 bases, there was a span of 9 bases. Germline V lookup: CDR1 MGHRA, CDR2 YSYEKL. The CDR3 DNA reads TGCGCCAGCAGCCAAGACCGCGGAAGCTATGGCTACACCTTC. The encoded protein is CASSQDRGSYGYTF.

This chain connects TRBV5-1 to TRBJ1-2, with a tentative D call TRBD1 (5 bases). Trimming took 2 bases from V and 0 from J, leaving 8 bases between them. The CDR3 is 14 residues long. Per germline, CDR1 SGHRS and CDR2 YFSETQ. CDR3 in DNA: TGCGCCAGCAGCTTTTTAGGGGCTAACTATGGCTACACCTTC. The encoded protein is CASSFLGANYGYTF. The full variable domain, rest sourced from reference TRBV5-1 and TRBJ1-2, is KAGVTQTPRYLIKTRGQQVTLSCSPISGHRSVSWYQQTPGQGLQFLFEYFSETQRNKGNFPGRFSGRQFSNSRSEMNVSTLELGDSALYLCASSFLGANYGYTFGSGTRLTVV.

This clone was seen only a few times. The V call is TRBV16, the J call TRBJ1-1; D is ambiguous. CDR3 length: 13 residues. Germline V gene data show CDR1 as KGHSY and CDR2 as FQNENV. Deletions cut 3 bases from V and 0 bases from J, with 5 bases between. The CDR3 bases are TGTGCCAGCAGCCAGGAGATGAACACTGAAGCTTTCTTT. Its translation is CASSQEMNTEAFF.

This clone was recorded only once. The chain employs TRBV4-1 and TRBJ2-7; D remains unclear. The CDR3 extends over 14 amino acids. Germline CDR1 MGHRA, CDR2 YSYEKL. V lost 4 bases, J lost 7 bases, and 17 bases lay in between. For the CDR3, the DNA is TGCGCCAGCAGCCTAAGCGCGGAGACTGAGGAGCAGTACTTC. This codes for CASSLSAETEEQYF.

CDR3 in amino acids: CASSLGTGYGYTF. For the CDR3, the DNA is TGTGCCAGCAGCTTAGGGACAGGGTATGGCTACACCTTC. V gene TRBV5-8 combines with J gene TRBJ1-2, with 9 bases fitting TRBD1. CDR1 and CDR2 (germline): SGHTS, YDEGEE. CDR3 length equals 13 residues. The V segment lost 2 bases and the J segment 5 bases; nucleotides outside the gene matches: 1.

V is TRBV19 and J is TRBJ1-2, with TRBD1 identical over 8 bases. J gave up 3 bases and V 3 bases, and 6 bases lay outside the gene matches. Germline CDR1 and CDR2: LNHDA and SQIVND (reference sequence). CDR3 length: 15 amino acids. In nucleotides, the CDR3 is TGTGCCAGTAGTATTAATCAGGGGGCCCACTATGGCTACACCTTC. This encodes CASSINQGAHYGYTF.

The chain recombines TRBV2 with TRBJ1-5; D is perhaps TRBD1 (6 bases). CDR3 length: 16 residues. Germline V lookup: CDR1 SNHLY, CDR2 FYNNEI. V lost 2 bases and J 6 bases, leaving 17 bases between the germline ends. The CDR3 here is CASSELGAGVGQPQHF. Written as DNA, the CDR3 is TGTGCCAGCAGTGAACTTGGGGCAGGGGTTGGTCAGCCCCAGCATTTT.